This entry is about one T cell receptor beta chain. Participant reports of clinical history set cohort assignment. Symptom resolution, clearance, or two negative PCRs marked donors in Cohort 3 as recovered. There are 13 residues in the CDR3. Germline V gene data show CDR1 as LGHDT and CDR2 as YNNKEL (reference sequence). The V end was cut by 0 bases, the J end by 4 bases, with 6 bases between. This entry belongs to a study of blood T cell repertoires in COVID-19. For the study at large: The analysed material was cDNA or gDNA that came from T cells, B-cell-depleted T cells, or PBMCs.

Per the authors' pipeline: Estimation of nucleated cell counts relied on the amplification of reference gene primers. The method was immunoSEQ multiplex PCR; TCRdb's version includes in-frame clones alone and lacks a portion of them. V, J and clone size reflect that table, while D and trimming were determined from the DNA. This table holds approximately 350,000 clones, roughly 87% found once. The J gene is TRBJ1-2, the V gene TRBV3-1 (or the pseudogene TRBV3-2); D is uncertain. Sequencing input: PBMCs or T cells enriched from blood (not recorded which). The source is a woman between 45 and 65 years old who had recovered from COVID-19. The CDR3 DNA reads as TGTGCCAGCAGCCAAGACTATTCCTATGGCTACACCTTC. It translates to CASSQDYSYGYTF.